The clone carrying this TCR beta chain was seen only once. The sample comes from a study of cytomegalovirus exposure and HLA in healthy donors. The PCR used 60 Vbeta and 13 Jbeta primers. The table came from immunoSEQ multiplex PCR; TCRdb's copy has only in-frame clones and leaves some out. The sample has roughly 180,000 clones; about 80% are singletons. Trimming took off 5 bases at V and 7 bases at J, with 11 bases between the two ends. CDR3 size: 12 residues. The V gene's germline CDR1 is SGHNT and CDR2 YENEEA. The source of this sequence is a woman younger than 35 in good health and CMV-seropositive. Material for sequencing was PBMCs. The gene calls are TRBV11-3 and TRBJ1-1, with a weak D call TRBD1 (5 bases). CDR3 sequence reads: CASSINRFEAFF. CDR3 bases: TGTGCCAGCAGCATAAACAGGTTTGAAGCTTTCTTT.